This T cell receptor (beta chain) was identified in a study of regulatory T cells in long-lasting Graves disease. The study, taken as a whole, reports: Persistent Graves' patients showed reduced TCR diversity versus newly diagnosed patients.

Per germline, CDR1 MDHEN and CDR2 SYDVKM. J was trimmed by 1 base and V by 5 bases; bases with no gene match: 11. The CDR3 extends over 16 amino acids. This sample's time point: newly diagnosed GD, antithyroid drugs for less than 3 months. Following extraction of RNA from PBMCs, that RNA was used to make the TCR library. This clonotype has ten or more counts. Its specificity is not known. Construction of the TCR beta libraries employed iRepertoire HTBI primers in conjunction with Arm-PCR of CDR3 regions. TCRdb fed the multiplex PCR reads into MiXCR, producing one record per CDR3 protein. The sample gives approximately 480,000 distinct CDR3 sequences, roughly 15% of which show up once; 12% is in the top ten. The same data also went into a second study, on T cells in Graves' hyperthyroidism and ophthalmopathy. As that study records: Peripheral blood also featured most of the thyroid clonotypes expanded above 0.001.

V usage is TRBV28 and J usage is TRBJ2-7, with 7 bases identical to TRBD2. Sequencing was performed on peripheral blood mononuclear cells (PBMCs), taken at new diagnosis, from a patient treated with antithyroid drugs. This receptor was obtained from a man aged 35-49 years with Graves disease. The CDR3 DNA is TGTGCCAGCAGTCTCACCCTACTAGCGCGTTCCTACGAGCAGTACTTC. This gives the protein CASSLTLLARSYEQYF.